The present entry profiles one T cell receptor beta chain with its context. Its target antigen remains unknown. Base quality data are lacking; no much larger clone is found one base away. The cohort was made up of approximately 670 healthy bone marrow donors. At the time of sampling, every cohort member was nominally healthy, though immune exposures that went unrecorded were likely present. The donor tested CMV seropositive, placing the donor among the 289 seropositive members of the cohort. A peripheral blood sample was collected from each donor, and TCR beta sequencing was performed on peripheral blood mononuclear cells. The Qiagen DNeasy Blood Extraction Kit was used to extract genomic DNA from the blood cell samples. The CDR3 sequence holds 14 residues, the cysteine and phenylalanine included. Just CDR3 DNA is preserved here, 42 bases in frame from base 1. CDR1 and CDR2 are read off the germline V gene as SGHRS and YFSETQ.

These data belong to a study of cytomegalovirus exposure and HLA in healthy donors (dated by TCRdb to the late 2010s). Context from the whole study: According to an earlier analysis of 587 of the donors, some 180 million T cells yielded over 90 million unique TCR beta sequences and around 300 Gb of sequence data. An early release covering roughly 640 HLA-typed donors comprised about 300 gigabases of sequencing data and approximately 80 million unique TCR sequences. Of the 300 to 500 genotyped donors, less than 90% were placed in the genetic ancestry cluster associated with self-reported Caucasian donors. The study aimed to test whether cataloging public T cell receptors could reveal signatures of past pathogen exposure. The study profiled the T cell repertoires of 500 to 800 subjects by immunosequencing and related them to cytomegalovirus serostatus. A separate validation cohort of roughly 110 different subjects was used in addition to the 666-subject first cohort. The study combined high-throughput TCR immunosequencing, statistical association of individual TCRs with disease status, and machine learning to predict cytomegalovirus infection status. To study patterns of TCR occurrence, a later analysis re-analyzed previously published TCR beta repertoires from more than 550 donors and added high-resolution HLA genotyping. Rather than drawing on any new phenotypic data, the later analysis identified candidate immune exposures from TCR beta sequences and the way those sequences occurred across donors. To decide whether each TCR beta V gene segment behaved as functional or pseudogenic, an earlier analysis of some 540 of the donors relied on high-throughput TCR beta sequencing. Donor age, sex, ethnicity and CMV serostatus were compiled alongside the repertoire data. A later genetic analysis took genome-wide SNP genotypes for about 55% of the 666 donors and used that subset as a discovery cohort. All discovery cohort repertoires had been generated on a single sequencing platform. HLA typing covered class I and class II loci at four-digit resolution. The number of donors typed differed by locus, with roughly 620-640 for A, B, C, DRB1 and DQB1, approximately 500 for DQA1, some 570 for DPA1, and 450 to 480 for DPB1. Roughly 5 DR-DQ haplotypes were handled as single units for association and clustering because linkage in the cohort was strong. Across under 500 genotyped donors of the cohort, an average of approximately 240,000 unique TCR beta nucleotide sequences per donor were sequenced, and 15% to 20% of those sequences were non-productive. Overall results and qualifications from the work: A later analysis found that most CMV-associated TCR beta chains appeared HLA-restricted, with HLA associations seemingly driven largely by CMV exposure. Sequencing depth was assumed to be roughly uniform across donors in the presence/absence analyses, though that assumption may not hold. The cohort was sequenced for TCR beta chains only, and without alpha or paired-chain data the features that could be detected were limited. Compared with the roughly 600-donor mean, donors in an Asian-associated ancestry cluster had fewer N-insertions in productive TCRs, according to a later genetic analysis. It was suggested by the authors that the approach could potentially be generalized to other disease states and immunological phenotypes. In a later analysis, the rate of TCR association differed among HLA loci, with DRB1 alleles having the most associated TCRs and HLA-C alleles having the fewest. Because counts were too low, some 17 rarely observed V segments, including chromosome 9 orphons, were excluded from the earlier analysis of under 650 of the donors. In the study, approximately 160 TCR beta chains were listed as associated with cytomegalovirus. Some IMGT-functional V segments, including TRBV6-2 and TRBV6-3, could not be distinguished by the 87-base-pair reads and were therefore excluded. Cytomegalovirus status was reported to be diagnosed by the classifier with high specificity and sensitivity in both the original and validation cohorts. A further reported finding was that TCR beta sequences accurately predicted the HLA-A and HLA-B alleles for most subjects in the first cohort. A later analysis found that HLA-associated TCR beta chains were more clonally expanded and had lower generation probabilities than equally common non-associated chains. Three of the identified cytomegalovirus-associated TCR beta chains were confirmed in vitro to be specific for cytomegalovirus antigens. Several of the top co-occurrence clusters appeared to be linked to parvovirus B19, influenza, CMV and Epstein-Barr virus, according to a later analysis. While some public TCRs were present in many individuals, most TCR sequences turned up only very rarely across donors. An association between a missense DCLRE1C variant and V-gene and J-gene trimming of TCR beta chains was found in a later genetic analysis and replicated in an independent cohort. When HLA alleles, especially DR and DQ, strongly co-occurred, TCR associations were difficult to assign to individual alleles. A cluster of highly shared sequence variants was judged likely to be a technical artifact of the sequencing pipeline. In an earlier analysis of 587 of the donors, most TCR beta V segments appeared in productive rearrangements about 87% or about 30% of the time, broadly matching IMGT annotations. For the cohort, immune exposure information was limited to CMV serostatus. Because HLA typing was unavailable for some donors at each locus, only the typed subset was used in association tests. In a later analysis, 16,951 TCR beta sequences were associated with specific HLA alleles at a false discovery rate of 0.05. Correlated functional status among segregating V segments might reflect linkage disequilibrium, but an unknown experimental factor could not be ruled out.

Library generation was performed with the immunoSEQ multiplex PCR assay. For the multiplex PCR, a mixture combining 60 forward primers for TCR Vbeta segments and 13 reverse primers for TCR Jbeta segments was used. Amplification of the CDR3 region of rearranged TCR beta genes was performed with a multiplex PCR assay on genomic DNA. On the Illumina HiSeq System, the amplified TCR beta libraries were sequenced as 87-base-pair reads. From the authors' description of their analysis: Across the 600 to 700 repertoires, a later analysis counted approximately 83 million unique TCR beta chains, 9.5 million to 13 million of which were shared by at least two donors. A nearest-neighbor algorithm error-corrected the raw reads and collapsed the reads into unique sequences, merging closely related sequences to remove PCR and sequencing errors. V, D and J gene segments were assigned by aligning CDR3 sequences to IMGT reference sequences. For a sequence to be retained, a match of at least six nucleotides was required to both a V gene segment and a J gene segment. A rearrangement counted as productive if the CDR3 had no stop codons and remained in frame with V and J, and every other rearrangement counted as non-productive. CDR3 was defined according to IMGT convention as the region running from the second conserved V-encoded cysteine to the conserved J-encoded phenylalanine. The earlier analysis of around 640 of the donors excluded sequences that lacked an unambiguous match to a single V gene segment. In an earlier analysis of some 590 of the donors, a V segment was called functional when productive rearrangements were above 56.7%, and segregating when the standard deviation between donors exceeded 5%. A statistical classification framework was built to diagnose cytomegalovirus status from the catalog of TCR beta chain sequences. In a later analysis, TCR nucleotide sequences were compared against IMGT/GENE-DB human TR gene sequences so that V and J genes could be assigned. A later analysis assigned CDR3 sequences and most-parsimonious VDJ recombination scenarios with the TCRdist pipeline. In a later analysis, each TCR beta chain was defined by its CDR3 amino acid sequence together with its V-gene family, and reads without a unique V-gene family were excluded. A later analysis removed 550 to 650 highly shared, low-generation-probability nucleotide sequences to deal with suspected cross-contamination and a sequencing artifact. In a later analysis, a clonal expansion index for each public chain was calculated from normalized within-repertoire ranks of inferred template counts. In a later analysis, generation probabilities were computed with a VDJ recombination model fitted to out-of-frame rearrangements, and the resulting probabilities were checked against IGoR. In a later analysis, TCR-TCR, TCR-HLA and TCR-CMV co-occurrence was scored with hypergeometric tests, and a repertoire-size bias correction was applied to TCR pairs. A later analysis estimated false discovery rates by permuting HLA or CMV assignments 20 times. In a later analysis, co-occurring TCRs were grouped using DBSCAN, with TCRdist sequence similarity added in when clustering inside HLA-allele-positive subsets. For co-occurrence clustering, repertoires with fewer than 30,000 or more than 120,000 public chains were excluded, along with roughly five repertoires with anomalous nucleotide sharing. TCRdb limited this immuneACCESS table to in-frame rearrangements with V and J called. A share of clones is missing; checked studies link under half to unresolved V genes, and the rest is unexplained. From that table come the V and J calls and clone size; the DNA was used to work out D and trimming. In all, the sample holds around 90,000 clones, and about three fifths of those were seen once. Jointly, the top ten make up about 5% of the sample.

The receptor was derived from a woman aged 30 to 39 in good health and CMV-seropositive. Here the chain combines TRBV5-1 and TRBJ2-5, with a weak D call of TRBD2 (5 bases match). The better agreement between TRBJ2-7 and the DNA end casts doubt on the J call. The sequenced material came from PBMCs. The DNA sequence is as follows: TGCGCCAGCAGCTTGATGTCCCGGGGTTACGAGCAGTACTTC. This sequence encodes CASSLMSRGYEQYF.